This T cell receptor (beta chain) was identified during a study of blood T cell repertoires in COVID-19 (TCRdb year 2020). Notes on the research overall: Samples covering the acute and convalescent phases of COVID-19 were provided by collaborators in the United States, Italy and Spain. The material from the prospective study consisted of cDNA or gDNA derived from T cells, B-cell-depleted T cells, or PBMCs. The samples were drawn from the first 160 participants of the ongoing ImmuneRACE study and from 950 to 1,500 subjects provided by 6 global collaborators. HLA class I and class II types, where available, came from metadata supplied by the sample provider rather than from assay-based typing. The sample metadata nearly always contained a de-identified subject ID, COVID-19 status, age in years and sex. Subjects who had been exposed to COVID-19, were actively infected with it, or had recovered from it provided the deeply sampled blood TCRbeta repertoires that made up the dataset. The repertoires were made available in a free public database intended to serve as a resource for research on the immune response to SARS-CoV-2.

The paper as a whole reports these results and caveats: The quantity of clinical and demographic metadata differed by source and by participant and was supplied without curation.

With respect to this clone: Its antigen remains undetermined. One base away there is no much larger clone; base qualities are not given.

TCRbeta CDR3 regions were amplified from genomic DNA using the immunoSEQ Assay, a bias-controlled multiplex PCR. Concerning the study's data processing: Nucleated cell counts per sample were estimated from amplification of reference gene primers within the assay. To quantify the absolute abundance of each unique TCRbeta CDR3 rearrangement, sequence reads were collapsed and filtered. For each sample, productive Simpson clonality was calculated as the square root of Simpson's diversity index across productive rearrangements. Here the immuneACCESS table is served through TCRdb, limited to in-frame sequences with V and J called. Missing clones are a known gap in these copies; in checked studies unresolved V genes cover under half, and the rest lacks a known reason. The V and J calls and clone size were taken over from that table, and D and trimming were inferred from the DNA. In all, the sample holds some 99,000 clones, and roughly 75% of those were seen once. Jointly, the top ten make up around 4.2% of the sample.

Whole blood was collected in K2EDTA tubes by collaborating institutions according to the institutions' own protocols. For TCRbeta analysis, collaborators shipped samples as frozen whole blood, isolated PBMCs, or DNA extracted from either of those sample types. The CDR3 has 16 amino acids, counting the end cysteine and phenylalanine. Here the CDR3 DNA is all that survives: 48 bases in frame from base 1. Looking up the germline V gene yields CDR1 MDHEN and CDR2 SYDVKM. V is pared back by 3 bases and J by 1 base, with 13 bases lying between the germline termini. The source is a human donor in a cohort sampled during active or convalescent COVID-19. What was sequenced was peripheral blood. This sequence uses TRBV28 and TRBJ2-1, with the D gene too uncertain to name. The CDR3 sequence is CASSFKPWLSYNEQFF. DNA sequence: TGTGCCAGCAGTTTTAAGCCGTGGTTGTCCTACAATGAGCAGTTCTTC.